These 8 T cell receptor beta chains were all obtained from the same sample, sequenced in a study of PD-1 blockade in classical Hodgkin lymphoma. Time point meaning: cycle 4 day 1 (C4D1), after 6 weeks of nivolumab. The patients all showed relapse after autologous stem cell transplantation, while their brentuximab vedotin exposure varied. Investigators isolated CD4+ T cells from thawed PBMCs through magnetic negative selection. Clones were sequenced by immunoSEQ multiplex PCR, and TCRdb holds only the in-frame ones, with some missing. Among 20,000 or so clones listed, less than 85% were seen once. Sequencing was performed on CD4+ T cells from blood, taken before the fourth cycle of nivolumab. These receptors were collected from a human donor with classical Hodgkin lymphoma.

The chain couples TRBV11-2 to TRBJ2-2; the D is unclear. V shed 1 base and J shed 5 bases, with 11 bases lying between them. The CDR3 extends over 15 amino acids. Per germline, CDR1 SGHAT and CDR2 FQNNGV. The DNA for the CDR3 is TGTGCCAGCAGCTTAGCTATAAGGGTGACCGGGGAGCTGTTTTTT. It yields the protein CASSLAIRVTGELFF.

The gene calls are TRBV18 and TRBJ2-5, with a tentative D call TRBD2 (5 bases). The CDR3 extends over 14 amino acids. V was cut by 4 bases and J by 5 bases, with 14 bases left in between. Germline V gene data show CDR1 as KGHSH and CDR2 as LQKENI. The chain's CDR3 is CASSLRGATETQYF. The CDR3 DNA is TGTGCCAGCTCACTTCGGGGAGCAACGGAGACCCAGTACTTC.

The rearrangement links TRBV27 to TRBJ2-7; possibly TRBD2 for D (5 bases). Per the germline V gene, CDR1 is MNHEY and CDR2 is SMNVEV (reference sequence). V was cut by 3 bases and J by 3 bases, with 12 bases left in between. CDR3 size: 14 residues. The CDR3 is CASSFRGVGYEQYF. DNA for the CDR3: TGTGCCAGCAGTTTTCGGGGTGTCGGCTACGAGCAGTACTTC.

The table lists this clone with a few counts. The chain joins TRBV6-5 to TRBJ1-2, with 11 positions matching TRBD1. J was trimmed by 7 bases and V by 6 bases; bases with no gene match: 4. CDR1 and CDR2 (germline): MNHEY, SVGAGI. The CDR3 extends over 13 amino acids. CDR3 DNA sequence: TGTGCCAGCAGAGGGACAGGGGGTGGTGGCTACACCTTC. This sequence encodes CASRGTGGGGYTF.

The CDR3 nucleotides are TGTGCCAGCAGCTTGGGACAGGCCGATAATGAAAAACTGTTTTTT. Translated, it gives CASSLGQADNEKLFF. The chain uses TRBV11-2 and TRBJ1-4, with 8 nucleotides matching TRBD1. In germline, CDR1 is SGHAT, CDR2 FQNNGV. V dropped 3 bases and J dropped 4; count of bases not matched to a gene: 4. This CDR3 is 15 amino acids long.

CDR3 coding DNA: TGTGCCAGCAGCGTAGGGGAGAGCGGCGAGCAGTACTTC. Protein: CASSVGESGEQYF. This chain uses TRBV9 with TRBJ2-7, with D perhaps matching TRBD2 (5 bases). Germline CDR1 SGDLS, CDR2 YYNGEE. Trimming cost V 0 bases and J 6 bases, with 10 bases left between them. There are 13 residues in the CDR3.

This rearrangement joins TRBV5-4 to TRBJ1-4, with D maybe TRBD1 (5 bases). Germline CDR1 is SGHNT and CDR2 is YYREEE (reference sequence). CDR3 length equals 17 residues. V lost 0 bases to trimming and J lost 3 bases, with 15 bases between them. CDR3 sequence: CASSLGGTHAANEKLFF. CDR3 nucleotides: TGTGCCAGCAGCTTGGGGGGCACCCACGCGGCTAATGAAAAACTGTTTTTT. The full variable domain, its missing parts supplied by reference TRBV5-4 and TRBJ1-4, is ETGVTQSPTHLIKTRGQQVTLRCSSQSGHNTVSWYQQALGQGPQFIFQYYREEENGRGNFPPRFSGLQFPNYSSELNVNALELDDSALYLCASSLGGTHAANEKLFFGSGTQLSVL.

This clone occurred a few times. The chain is built from TRBV18 and TRBJ2-7, with TRBD2 matching 7 bases. The CDR3 length is 13 residues. J was trimmed by 6 bases and V by 2 bases; bases with no gene match: 4. The germline V gene encodes CDR1 KGHSH and CDR2 LQKENI. DNA of the CDR3: TGTGCCAGCTCACCATTGGGCGGGAGCGAGCAGTACTTC. Protein: CASSPLGGSEQYF.